These 21 T cell receptor beta chains came from one sample sequenced in a study of beta chain features in type 1 diabetes. Study-wide results and limits: Moderate but significant shortening of TCRB CDR3s was recorded in all four CD4+ subsets from Type 1 diabetes patients.

The authors reverse transcribed all of the isolated RNA, so sequencing captured expressed TCRB transcripts. The table came from immunoSEQ multiplex PCR; TCRdb's copy has only in-frame clones and leaves some out. The sample lists roughly 700,000 clones, over 10% occurring once. No antigen is known for these receptors. The sequenced sample consisted of naive CD4+ T cells from blood. The receptors were gathered from a man aged 18 to 35 with type 1 diabetes.

This chain joins TRBV13 and TRBJ1-1; a weak D match, TRBD1 (6 bases). The CDR3 spans 15 residues. Germline lookup yields CDR1 PRHDT and CDR2 FYEKMQ (reference sequence). V lost 1 base, J lost 0 bases, and 9 bases lay in between. The chain's CDR3 is CASSLDDRLNTEAFF. CDR3 nucleotide sequence: TGTGCCAGCAGCTTAGACGACAGGCTGAACACTGAAGCTTTCTTT.

This clone was seen only a few times. This chain links TRBV5-1 with TRBJ2-7; 7 bases are a match to TRBD1. This CDR3 has 15 residues. V trimming: 4 bases; J trimming: 4 bases; junction bases outside the gene matches: 11. CDR1 is SGHRS, CDR2 YFSETQ, per germline. The CDR3 loop is CASSLETGQPYEQYF. The CDR3 nucleotides are TGCGCCAGCAGCCTAGAAACGGGACAGCCTTACGAGCAGTACTTC.

The V call is TRBV2, the J call TRBJ2-7; TRBD1 aligns across 7 bases. CDR3 length equals 15 residues. Trimming took 3 bases from V and 0 from J; bases not matched to a gene: 5. Germline CDR1 is SNHLY and CDR2 is FYNNEI. The CDR3 coding sequence is TGTGCCAGCAGTGAGGAGGCAGGGGGCTCCTACGAGCAGTACTTC. Its translation: CASSEEAGGSYEQYF.

This clone was seen more than once but under ten times. The rearrangement links TRBV28 to TRBJ1-3; a possible D gene is TRBD1 (5 bases). This CDR3 is 16 amino acids long. Germline assignment: CDR1 MDHEN and CDR2 SYDVKM. V lost 5 bases to trimming and J lost 2 bases, with 16 bases between them. CDR3 loop: CASSPDSLSTGNTIYF. CDR3 DNA sequence: TGTGCCAGCAGTCCCGACAGCCTTTCAACTGGAAACACCATATATTTT.

This clone was detected only a few times. The chain couples TRBV30 to TRBJ1-3, with D unresolved. The CDR3 runs to 15 residues. The germline V gene has CDR1 GTSNPN and CDR2 SVGIG (reference sequence). Trimming removed 3 bases at V and 0 bases at J, with 12 bases between. DNA for the CDR3: TGTGCCTGGAGCTACGAGGCCCCCTCTGGAAACACCATATATTTT. Protein sequence: CAWSYEAPSGNTIYF.

The chain recombines TRBV5-1 with TRBJ1-2, with unresolved D. The CDR3 consists of 15 residues. The ends were cut back, 3 bases at V and 1 base at J, with 13 bases in the middle. Germline V lookup: CDR1 SGHRS, CDR2 YFSETQ. The DNA of the CDR3 is TGCGCCAGCAGCTCCCCTGGAAACATTAACTATGGCTACACCTTC. It specifies CASSSPGNINYGYTF.

This clone was seen only a few times. In DNA, the CDR3 is TGTGCCAGCAGCCCGACAGGGGCTAAAGCTAACTATGGCTACACCTTC. Residues: CASSPTGAKANYGYTF. This chain uses TRBV7-9 with TRBJ1-2, with 8 bases identical to TRBD1. CDR3 length: 16 amino acids. CDR1 is SEHNR, CDR2 FQNEAQ, per germline (reference sequence). V lost 5 bases to trimming and J lost 0 bases; unmatched junction nucleotides: 8.

This clone appeared a single time. The CDR3 bases are TGTGCCAGCAGCCAAGATGTAGCGGGGGGGCAAGAGACCCAGTACTTC. It encodes CASSQDVAGGQETQYF. The chain couples TRBV14 to TRBJ2-5; TRBD2 aligns across 11 bases. Germline CDR1 and CDR2: SGHDN and FVKESK. The V gene end was trimmed by 0 bases and the J gene end by 2 bases; junction bases not matched to a gene: 2. There are 16 residues in the CDR3.

V and J are TRBV27 and TRBJ1-5; TRBD1 aligns across 7 bases. This CDR3 region has 14 residues. J gave up 6 bases and V 6 bases, and 8 bases lay outside the gene matches. Germline V gives CDR1 MNHEY, CDR2 SMNVEV (reference sequence). The CDR3 region is CASRATGRTQPQHF. For the CDR3, the DNA is TGTGCCAGCAGGGCGACAGGGCGAACTCAGCCCCAGCATTTT.

Only a few counts were recorded for this clone. In nucleotides, the CDR3 is TGTGCCAGCAGTCATCAAGAGTCGGAAGGCTACACCTTC. It encodes CASSHQESEGYTF. The chain links TRBV6-5 to TRBJ1-2; D not resolved. Germline CDR1 reads MNHEY; CDR2 reads SVGAGI. The V gene lost 5 bases and the J gene lost 8 bases, with 15 bases spanning the gap. The CDR3 extends over 13 amino acids.

This clone was found a few times. The rearrangement links TRBV7-6 to TRBJ2-5; TRBD1 or TRBD2 may be the D gene (6 bases each). Germline V gene lookup returns CDR1 SGHVS and CDR2 FNYEAQ. The V end was cut by 1 base, the J end by 5 bases, with 14 bases between. This CDR3 has 15 residues. The CDR3: CASSLGGGIEETQYF. In nucleotides, the CDR3 is TGTGCCAGCAGCTTAGGAGGGGGGATAGAGGAGACCCAGTACTTC.

This clone has a handful of counts. The rearrangement uses TRBV6-1 and TRBJ2-7, with D hard to call. The CDR3 consists of 14 residues. Trimming removed 5 bases at V and 0 bases at J, with 11 bases between. The V gene's germline CDR1 is MNHNS and CDR2 SASEGT. The CDR3 sequence is CASSWQESSYEQYF. The CDR3 bases are TGTGCCAGCAGTTGGCAGGAGAGCTCCTACGAGCAGTACTTC.

The V and J genes are TRBV11-3 and TRBJ2-1; tentatively, D is TRBD2 (6 bases). Germline CDR1 reads SGHNT; CDR2 reads YENEEA. Trimming removed 10 bases from V and 4 bases from J, with 8 bases in between. This CDR3 contains 11 residues. CDR3: CATGTYNEQFF. CDR3 bases: TGTGCCACGGGGACTTACAATGAGCAGTTCTTC.

A word on this clone: Mismatch with germline at one junction end may stem from a read error. The CDR3 protein is CASSHHSLERNEDF. The CDR3 DNA follows: TGTGCCAGCAGCCACCACTCCCTCGAGAGAAACGAGGATTTT. This chain uses TRBV7-9 with TRBJ1-3; D gene ambiguous. CDR1 is SEHNR and CDR2 is FQNEAQ in the germline V gene (reference sequence). This CDR3 region has 14 residues.

This clone was seen more than once but under ten times. The rearrangement joins TRBV4-2 to TRBJ1-2, with TRBD1 as a possible D gene (5 bases). V was pared by 3 bases and J by 3 bases, with 14 bases between. The germline CDR1 and CDR2 sequences are LGHNA and YNFKEQ. This CDR3 contains 15 residues. The CDR3 nucleotides read TGTGCCAGCAGCCAGGCGATCCGGGACCACTATGGCTACACCTTC. Protein sequence: CASSQAIRDHYGYTF.

This clone turned up a few times. The chain has TRBV19 and TRBJ2-3, with no clear D. The V gene lost 5 bases and the J gene lost 2 bases, with 14 bases spanning the gap. Germline V CDR1 and CDR2: LNHDA, SQIVND (reference sequence). The CDR3 loop spans 15 amino acids. The DNA for the CDR3 is TGTGCCAGTAGTCCGAACCTCCCAGTCACAGATACGCAGTATTTT. Its translation: CASSPNLPVTDTQYF.

The chain employs TRBV4-1 and TRBJ2-5; TRBD2 agrees at 13 bases. The germline V gene encodes CDR1 MGHRA and CDR2 YSYEKL. The CDR3 loop spans 18 amino acids. The V segment lost 0 bases and the J segment 4 bases; nucleotides outside the gene matches: 8. The CDR3 protein is CASSQDTTSGGMRETQYF. The DNA of the CDR3 is TGCGCCAGCAGCCAAGATACGACTAGCGGGGGGATGAGAGAGACCCAGTACTTC.

This clone was picked up a small number of times. Other DNA sequences from this sample encode an identical CDR3 as well. The chain employs TRBV18 and TRBJ1-1; D gene ambiguous. The CDR3 has 14 residues. With 2 bases removed from V and 2 bases from J, the gap between germline ends came to 9 bases. Germline assignment: CDR1 KGHSH and CDR2 LQKENI. The CDR3 is CASSPRTDNTEAFF. CDR3 nucleotides: TGTGCCAGCTCACCAAGGACGGACAACACTGAAGCTTTCTTT.

The gene calls are TRBV2 and TRBJ1-5; TRBD1 might be the D (5 bases). The germline V gene has CDR1 SNHLY and CDR2 FYNNEI. V was cut by 6 bases and J by 1 base, with 19 bases left in between. CDR3 length: 17 residues. CDR3 in amino acids: CASRHPGWGDSNQPQHF. The CDR3 DNA is TGTGCCAGCAGGCACCCCGGGTGGGGGGACAGCAATCAGCCCCAGCATTTT. The full variable domain, with the rest looked up from reference TRBV2 and TRBJ1-5, is EPEVTQTPSHQVTQMGQEVILRCVPISNHLYFYWYRQILGQKVEFLVSFYNNEISEKSEIFDDQFSVERPDGSNFTLKIRSTKLEDSAMYFCASRHPGWGDSNQPQHFGDGTRLSIL.

The chain joins TRBV9 to TRBJ1-5; D is unclear. The CDR3 has 15 residues. Germline CDR1 SGDLS, CDR2 YYNGEE. V was trimmed by 0 bases and J by 5 bases, leaving 12 bases between them. The CDR3 region is CASSVAQDGDQPQHF. CDR3 coding DNA: TGTGCCAGCAGCGTAGCCCAAGACGGGGATCAGCCCCAGCATTTT.

This clone was detected only a few times. The chain links TRBV19 to TRBJ1-1, with D perhaps matching TRBD1 (6 bases). The V gene's germline CDR1 is LNHDA and CDR2 SQIVND (reference sequence). This CDR3 is built from 14 residues. V lost 7 bases and J lost 1, with 13 bases in between. In nucleotides, the CDR3 is TGTGCCAGTAAGAGGACAGAGACGAACACTGAAGCTTTCTTT. It codes for CASKRTETNTEAFF.